The clone carrying this T cell receptor (beta chain) was counted between two and nine times. CDR1 and CDR2 from the germline V gene are MNHEY and SMNVEV (reference sequence). This CDR3 contains 13 residues. The ends were cut back, 2 bases at V and 3 bases at J, with 8 bases in the middle. This record belongs to a study of blood T cell repertoires in COVID-19. Study overall: Sites in the United States, Italy and Spain provided acute and convalescent COVID-19 samples. Sources were T cells, B-cell-depleted T cells, or PBMCs; the material itself was cDNA or gDNA.

Source study methods: Scientists estimated how many nucleated cells there were by amplifying reference gene primers. Profiled with immunoSEQ multiplex PCR; TCRdb holds only in-frame clones, not every one. That table gives V, J and clone size, and the DNA gave D and trimming. The sample has 130,000 or so clones, 80% to 85% seen once. The TCR was taken from a man aged 60-69 years with acute or convalescent COVID-19. The material sequenced was peripheral blood. The V call is TRBV27, the J call TRBJ2-7; D is perhaps TRBD2 (6 bases). For the CDR3, the DNA is TGTGCCAGCAGTTTACTAGCGAACTACGAGCAGTACTTC. Its translation is CASSLLANYEQYF.